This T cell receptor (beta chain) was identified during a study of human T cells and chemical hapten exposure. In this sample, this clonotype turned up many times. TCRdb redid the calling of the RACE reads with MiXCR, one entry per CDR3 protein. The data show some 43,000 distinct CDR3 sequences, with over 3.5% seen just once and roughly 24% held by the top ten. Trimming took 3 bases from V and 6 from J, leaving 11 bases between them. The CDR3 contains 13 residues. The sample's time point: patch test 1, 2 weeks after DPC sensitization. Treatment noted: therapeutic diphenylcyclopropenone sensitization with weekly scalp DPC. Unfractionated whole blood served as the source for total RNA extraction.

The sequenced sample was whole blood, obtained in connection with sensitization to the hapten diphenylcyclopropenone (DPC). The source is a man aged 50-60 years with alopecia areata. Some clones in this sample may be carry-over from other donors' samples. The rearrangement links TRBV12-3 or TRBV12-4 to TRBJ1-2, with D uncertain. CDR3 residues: CASSFLRGDGYTF. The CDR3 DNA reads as TGTGCCAGCAGTTTTCTCCGTGGGGATGGCTACACCTTC.